This is a list of T cell receptor beta chains from one sample in a study of T-cell reconstitution after alpha-beta-depleted transplantation in children. One entry per CDR3 protein results from TCRdb running MiXCR on the PCR reads. Found here are approximately 510,000 distinct CDR3 sequences, about 16% of them singletons; the top ten hold 3.3%. Specimen: PBMCs from the stem cell graft donor, collected from the stem cell graft. These receptors came from a human donor who donated a stem cell graft to a child with acute lymphoblastic leukemia. CDR3s include the opening cysteine and the closing phenylalanine or tryptophan. D genes are given only for firm matches. Size tells how often a clone was seen (once, few, many) or the class of an expanded clone, and some rows leave it out.

J | size | V | D | DNA | CDR3
TRBJ2-1 | few | TRBV7-3 | TRBD2 | TGTGCCAGCAGCGAAGGGGTAGCGGGAGACAATGAGCAGTTCTTC | CASSEGVAGDNEQFF
TRBJ2-7 | few | TRBV27 | - | TGTGCCAGCAGTTTATCCCCGGGGTCCGAGTGGGAGCAGTACTTC | CASSLSPGSEWEQYF
TRBJ1-1 | - | TRBV5-1 | - | TGCGCCAGCAGCTTTTGGTCGGTCATGAACACTGAAGCTTTCTTT | CASSFWSVMNTEAFF
TRBJ2-1 | few | TRBV5-1 | TRBD2 | TGCGCCAGCAGCTTCTATAGCGGGAGGGCGAGCAATGAGCAGTTCTTC | CASSFYSGRASNEQFF
TRBJ1-5 | - | TRBV27 | - | TGTGCCAGCAGGAGCCAGGTGAATCAGCCCCAGCATTTT | CASRSQVNQPQHF
TRBJ2-4 | - | TRBV28 | - | TGTGCCAGCAGATCACCAGGGGCGGAAAACATTCAGTACTTC | CASRSPGAENIQYF
TRBJ2-1 | - | TRBV5-1 | TRBD1 | TGCGCCAGCAAGGGGACAGGAGGAAACAATGAGCAGTTCTTC | CASKGTGGNNEQFF
TRBJ2-7 | few | TRBV5-4 | - | TGTGCCAGCAGCTTGTGGGCAGGGGGGCCTTACGAGCAGTACTTC | CASSLWAGGPYEQYF
TRBJ2-1 | - | TRBV27 | - | TGTGCCAGCAGCAGGAAGAGCTCCTACAATGAGCAGTTCTTC | CASSRKSSYNEQFF
TRBJ2-1 | - | TRBV4-1 | TRBD2 | TGCGCCAGCAGCACCGGACTAGCGGGAGTCTCCTACAATGAGCAGTTCTTC | CASSTGLAGVSYNEQFF
TRBJ2-2 | many | TRBV6-5 | - | TGTGCCAGCAGTTACCTTGAAGGGGTCGGGGAGCTGTTTTTT | CASSYLEGVGELFF
TRBJ2-7 | few | TRBV20-1 | TRBD2 | TGCAGTGCTAGAGATGGGGGAGGGGCAGCCTACGAGCAGTACTTC | CSARDGGGAAYEQYF
TRBJ2-1 | - | TRBV20-1 | - | TGCAGCTATGTAGAGGACTCCTACAATGAGCAGTTCTTC | CSYVEDSYNEQFF
TRBJ2-7 | - | TRBV7-9 | TRBD2 | TGTGCCAGCAGCTTGGGGGAGGGCAGGGACGAGCAGTACTTC | CASSLGEGRDEQYF
TRBJ2-5 | few | TRBV29-1 | TRBD2 | TGCAGCGTTGGTCCAGCGGGAGGTGGGGAGACCCAGTACTTC | CSVGPAGGGETQYF
TRBJ1-2 | - | TRBV20-1 | TRBD1 | TGCAGTGCTAGAGGCCAAGGGGGCAGCTACACCTTC | CSARGQGGSYTF
TRBJ2-3 | - | TRBV12-3/TRBV12-4 | TRBD2 | TGTGCCAGCAGTGTGGGACTAGCGGGAGGAGTCACAGATACGCAGTATTTT | CASSVGLAGGVTDTQYF
TRBJ1-2 | - | TRBV7-9 | - | TGTGCCAGCAGCTTAGTATCGGGGGGCGGAGGCTATGGCTACACCTTC | CASSLVSGGGGYGYTF
TRBJ2-7 | once | TRBV6-5 | TRBD2 | TGTGCCAGCAGTTACTCGAGGACTAGCGGGGCGTACTCCTACGAGCAGTACTTC | CASSYSRTSGAYSYEQYF
TRBJ2-3 | - | TRBV7-6 | - | TGTGCCAGCAGCTTCGGACCCGGGGAGGATACGCAGTATTTT | CASSFGPGEDTQYF
TRBJ2-5 | few | TRBV9 | - | TGTGCCAGCAGTGACCCCTTGGGGGGAGGAGAGACCCAGTACTTC | CASSDPLGGGETQYF
TRBJ1-6 | once | TRBV10-3 | - | TGTGCCATCAGTGAGTCTGGCGGTAGAAATTCACCCCTCCACTTT | CAISESGGRNSPLHF
TRBJ1-2 | - | TRBV7-3 | - | TGTGCCAGCAGCTTAGGAGCAGAGGACTATGGCTACACCTTC | CASSLGAEDYGYTF
TRBJ2-2 | few | TRBV12-3/TRBV12-4 | - | TGTGCCAGCAGAATTTTTAGGGGGAACACCGGGGAGCTGTTTTTT | CASRIFRGNTGELFF
TRBJ2-1 | - | TRBV5-6 | - | TGTGCCAGCAGCTTGGGAACAGATTCCTACAATGAGCAGTTCTTC | CASSLGTDSYNEQFF
TRBJ1-1 | - | TRBV12-3/TRBV12-4 | - | TGTGCCACCAGCTTAGAGGGGAGTATTGAAGCTTTCTTT | CATSLEGSIEAFF
TRBJ2-7 | few | TRBV20-1 | - | TGCAGTGCTGAAGAGGGCAGAAGGGCCTACGAGCAGTACTTC | CSAEEGRRAYEQYF
TRBJ2-3 | few | TRBV12-3/TRBV12-4 | TRBD2 | TGTGCCGGGGCCCATAGCGGGAGAACAGATACGCAGTATTTT | CAGAHSGRTDTQYF
TRBJ1-3 | - | TRBV7-9 | TRBD1 | TGTGCCAGCAGTCACCTCGAAGCCCAGGGGGTCGGAAACACCATATATTTT | CASSHLEAQGVGNTIYF
TRBJ2-2 | few | TRBV20-1 | - | TGCAGTGCTAGAGAGCTAACAAACACCGGGGAGCTGTTTTTT | CSARELTNTGELFF
TRBJ1-1 | few | TRBV30 | TRBD1 | TGTGCCTGGAGTTCCGGACAGGGGAAGGGGACTGAAGCTTTCTTT | CAWSSGQGKGTEAFF
TRBJ2-7 | few | TRBV7-2 | TRBD1 | TGTGCCAGCAGCCCCTGGGGACAGGGAGTGAATTACGAGCAGTACTTC | CASSPWGQGVNYEQYF
TRBJ2-3 | - | TRBV7-8 | TRBD2 | TGTGCCAGCAGCTTAGAAGAAACCCTCCGGGGGGGCACAGATACGCAGTATTTT | CASSLEETLRGGTDTQYF
TRBJ2-1 | few | TRBV20-1 | - | TGCAGTGCTAGAGCCCCGGGCCTTAATGAGCAGTTCTTC | CSARAPGLNEQFF
TRBJ2-4 | - | TRBV7-9 | - | TGTGCCACCCTCGGGGATGGCATTCAGTACTTC | CATLGDGIQYF
TRBJ1-5 | - | TRBV7-2 | - | TGTGCCAGCAGCCCAGAGGCGGGGTATCAGCCCCAGCATTTT | CASSPEAGYQPQHF
TRBJ2-7 | - | TRBV30 | TRBD2 | TGTGCCTCGTCTAGCGGGAACACCTACGAGCAGTACTTC | CASSSGNTYEQYF
TRBJ2-3 | - | TRBV12-3/TRBV12-4 | TRBD2 | TGTGCCAGCAGACAGATAGCGGGAGGATCTAGCACAGATACGCAGTATTTT | CASRQIAGGSSTDTQYF
TRBJ2-7 | - | TRBV7-9 | - | TGTGCCAGCAGCCGGGGCAGGGTGACTACCTACGAGCAGTACTTC | CASSRGRVTTYEQYF
TRBJ2-1 | - | TRBV3-1 | - | TGTGCCAGCAGCCAACAGGGAGTATATAGAAATGAGCAGTTCTTC | CASSQQGVYRNEQFF
TRBJ2-7 | few | TRBV15 | - | TGTGCCACCAGCTGGGGGGGGGACAGCTACGAGCAGTACTTC | CATSWGGDSYEQYF
TRBJ2-1 | - | TRBV7-3 | - | TGTGCCAGCAGCTTAACAGGGGGCGCGGGGTACAATGAGCAGTTCTTC | CASSLTGGAGYNEQFF
TRBJ2-3 | - | TRBV11-1 | - | TGTGCCAGCAGCTCCCTCGGACGGACGAGCACAGATACGCACTATTTT | CASSSLGRTSTDTHYF
TRBJ2-5 | few | TRBV20-1 | - | TGCAGTGCTCCCCGGAGAGGGTTGGGAGAGACCCAGTACTTC | CSAPRRGLGETQYF
TRBJ2-7 | - | TRBV7-9 | TRBD1 | TGTGCCAGCAGCTTATGGACAGGGGGAGAGCAGTACTTC | CASSLWTGGEQYF
TRBJ2-1 | - | TRBV3-1 | TRBD2 | TGTGCCAGCAGCCAAGTATTAGCGGGAGTCGTGGCCTACAATGAGCAGTTCTTC | CASSQVLAGVVAYNEQFF
TRBJ2-5 | - | TRBV4-1 | - | TGTGCCAGCAGCTCCGGGCGGGTCTGGTACTTC | CASSSGRVWYF
TRBJ1-1 | - | TRBV14 | - | TGTGCCAGCAGCCAAACAGATAGAAGGACTGAAGCTTTCTTT | CASSQTDRRTEAFF
TRBJ1-2 | few | TRBV20-1 | TRBD1 | TGCAGTGCTAGCCGGGACAGGGGGACCAGCTACACCTTC | CSASRDRGTSYTF
TRBJ1-1 | - | TRBV5-1 | - | TGCGCCAGCAGCTTGCACCCGAGCACTGAAGCTTTCTTT | CASSLHPSTEAFF
TRBJ1-3 | - | TRBV6-6 | TRBD1 | TGTGCCAGCAGTTACCGTGGGACAGGGGGAACGTGGGGAAACACCATATATTTT | CASSYRGTGGTWGNTIYF
TRBJ2-1 | few | TRBV9 | TRBD2 | TGTGCCAGCAGCGCACGCGGGACTAGCTCCTACAATGAGCAGTTCTTC | CASSARGTSSYNEQFF
TRBJ2-4 | few | TRBV6-1 | - | TGTGCCATTTCCTTAAGCGCCAAAAACATTCAGTACTTC | CAISLSAKNIQYF
TRBJ2-7 | few | TRBV5-1 | TRBD2 | TGCGCCAGCAGCTTGAGCGGGAGGGTCGACGAGCAGTACTTC | CASSLSGRVDEQYF
TRBJ1-2 | - | TRBV6-2/TRBV6-3 | TRBD1 | TGTGCCAGCAGGAAGACAGGGGCGAACTATGGCTACACCTTC | CASRKTGANYGYTF
TRBJ2-3 | few | TRBV5-1 | - | TGCGCCAGCAGGTCGGGGGATTACACAGATACGCAGTATTTT | CASRSGDYTDTQYF
TRBJ1-4 | - | TRBV20-1 | - | TGCAGTGCCGAAACAGGGTACCTCGCAACTAATGAAAAACTGTTTTTT | CSAETGYLATNEKLFF
TRBJ2-7 | - | TRBV24-1 | - | TGTGCCACCAGTGATGGGAGCGGAGGTCGCTACGAGCAGTACTTC | CATSDGSGGRYEQYF
TRBJ2-5 | - | TRBV5-1 | - | TGCGCCAGCATCCAGGAACGGCCGCAGACCCAGTACTTC | CASIQERPQTQYF